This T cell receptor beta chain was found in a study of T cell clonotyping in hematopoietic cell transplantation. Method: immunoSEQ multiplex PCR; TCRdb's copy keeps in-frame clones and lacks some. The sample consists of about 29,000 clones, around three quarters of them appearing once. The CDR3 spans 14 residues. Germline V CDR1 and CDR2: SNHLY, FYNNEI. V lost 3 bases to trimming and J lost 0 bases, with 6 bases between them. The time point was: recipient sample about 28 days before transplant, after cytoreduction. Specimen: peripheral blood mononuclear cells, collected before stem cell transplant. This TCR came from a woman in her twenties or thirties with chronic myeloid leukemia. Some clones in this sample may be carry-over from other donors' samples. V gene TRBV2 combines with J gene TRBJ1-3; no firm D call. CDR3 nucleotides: TGTGCCAGCAGTGACAGGAGCTCTGGAAACACCATATATTTT. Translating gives CASSDRSSGNTIYF.